This TCR beta chain was recovered during a study of blood T cell repertoires in COVID-19. The CDR3 extends over 14 amino acids. Per the germline V gene, CDR1 is LNHDA and CDR2 is SQIVND (reference sequence). V was trimmed by 7 bases and J by 7 bases, leaving 14 bases between them. Assay used: immunoSEQ multiplex PCR; TCRdb lists only in-frame clones, some missing. The data hold approximately 130,000 clones, with around 88% observed a single time. The receptor's source is a woman in her forties or fifties who had recovered from COVID-19. The chain carries TRBV19 and TRBJ1-6, with a tentative D call TRBD1 (5 bases). Sequencing used peripheral blood. The CDR3 bases are TGTGCCAGTAAAACATGGGGGGTGAATTCACCCCTCCACTTT. Its translation is CASKTWGVNSPLHF.